This T cell receptor (beta chain) was recorded in a study of blood T cell repertoires in COVID-19. As handled by the study authors: Reference gene primers were amplified, and this amplification served to estimate nucleated cell counts. The data were produced by immunoSEQ multiplex PCR, yet TCRdb's version contains in-frame clones alone and is incomplete. That table is the source of V, J and clone size, and D and trimming were worked out from the DNA. Of some 250,000 clones detected, 80% to 85% appear once; the ten largest clones hold 3.4%. The length of the CDR3 is 14 residues. The V gene lost 3 bases and the J gene lost 7 bases, with 16 bases spanning the gap. CDR1 is WNHNN and CDR2 is SYGVQD in the germline V gene (reference sequence).

Sequencing was carried out using peripheral blood. The source is a woman in her late teens or twenties with acute or convalescent COVID-19. This rearrangement joins TRBV10-1 to TRBJ2-7; D is undetermined. The CDR3 DNA follows: TGCGCCAGCAGTGATAATATTATAGCCTCGGAGCAGTACTTC. Residues: CASSDNIIASEQYF.